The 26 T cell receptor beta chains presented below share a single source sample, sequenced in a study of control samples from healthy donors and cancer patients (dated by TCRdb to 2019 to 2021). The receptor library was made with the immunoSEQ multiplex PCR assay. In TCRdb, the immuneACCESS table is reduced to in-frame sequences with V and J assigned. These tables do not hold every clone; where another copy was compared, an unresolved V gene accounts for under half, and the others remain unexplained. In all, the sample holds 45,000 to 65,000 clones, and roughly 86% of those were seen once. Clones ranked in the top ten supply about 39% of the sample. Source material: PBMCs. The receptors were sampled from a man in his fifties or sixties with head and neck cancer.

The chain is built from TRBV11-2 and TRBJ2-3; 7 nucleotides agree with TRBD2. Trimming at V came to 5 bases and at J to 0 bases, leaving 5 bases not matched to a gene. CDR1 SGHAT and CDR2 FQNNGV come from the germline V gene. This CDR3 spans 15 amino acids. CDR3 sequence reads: CASSGTITSTDTQYF. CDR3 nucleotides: TGTGCCAGCAGCGGGACTATAACTAGCACAGATACGCAGTATTTT.

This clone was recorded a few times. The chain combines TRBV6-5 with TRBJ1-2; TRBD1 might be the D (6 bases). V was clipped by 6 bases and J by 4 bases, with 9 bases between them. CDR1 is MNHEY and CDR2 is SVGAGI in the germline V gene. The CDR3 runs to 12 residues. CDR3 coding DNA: TGTGCCAGCAGGAGAGGGGGCTATGGCTACACCTTC. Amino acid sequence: CASRRGGYGYTF.

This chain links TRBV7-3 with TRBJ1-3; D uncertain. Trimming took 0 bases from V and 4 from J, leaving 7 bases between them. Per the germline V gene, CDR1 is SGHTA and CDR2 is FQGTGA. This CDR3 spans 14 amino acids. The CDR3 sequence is CASSLTGVGNTIYF. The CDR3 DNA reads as TGTGCCAGCAGCTTAACAGGAGTGGGAAACACCATATATTTT.

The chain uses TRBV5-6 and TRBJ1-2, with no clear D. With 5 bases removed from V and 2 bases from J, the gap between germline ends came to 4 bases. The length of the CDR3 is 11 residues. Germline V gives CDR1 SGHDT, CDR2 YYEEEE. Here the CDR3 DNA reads TGTGCCAGCAGAAACAACTATGGCTACACCTTC. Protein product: CASRNNYGYTF.

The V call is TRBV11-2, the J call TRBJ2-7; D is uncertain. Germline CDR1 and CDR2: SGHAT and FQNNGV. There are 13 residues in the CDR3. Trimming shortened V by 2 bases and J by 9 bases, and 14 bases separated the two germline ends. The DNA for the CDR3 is TGTGCCAGCAGCTTATATCGAGTGAGGTCGCAGTACTTC. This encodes CASSLYRVRSQYF.

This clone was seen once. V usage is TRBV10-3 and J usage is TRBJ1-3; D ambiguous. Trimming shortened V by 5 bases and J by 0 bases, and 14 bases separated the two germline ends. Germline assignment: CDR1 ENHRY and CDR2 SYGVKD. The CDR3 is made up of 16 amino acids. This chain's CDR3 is CAISLYQTTSGNTIYF. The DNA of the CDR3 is TGTGCCATCAGTTTATACCAAACAACCTCTGGAAACACCATATATTTT.

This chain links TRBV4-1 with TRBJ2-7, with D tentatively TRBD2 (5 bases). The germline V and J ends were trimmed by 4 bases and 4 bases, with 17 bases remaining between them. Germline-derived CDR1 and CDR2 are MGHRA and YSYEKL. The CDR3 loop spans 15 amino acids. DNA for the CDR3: TGCGCCAGCAGCCGGACCGAGGAGGCAACTTACGAGCAGTACTTC. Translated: CASSRTEEATYEQYF.

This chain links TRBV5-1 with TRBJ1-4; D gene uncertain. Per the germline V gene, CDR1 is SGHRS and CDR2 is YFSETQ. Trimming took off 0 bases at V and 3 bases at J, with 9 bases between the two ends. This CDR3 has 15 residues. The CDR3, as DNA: TGCGCCAGCAGCTTGGATTGGTCGTCTAATGAAAAACTGTTTTTT. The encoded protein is CASSLDWSSNEKLFF.

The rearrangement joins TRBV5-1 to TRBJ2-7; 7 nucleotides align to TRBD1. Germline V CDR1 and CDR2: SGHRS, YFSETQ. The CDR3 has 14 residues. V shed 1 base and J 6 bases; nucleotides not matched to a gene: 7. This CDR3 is CASSLSGQFLEQYF. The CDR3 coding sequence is TGCGCCAGCAGCTTGTCGGGACAGTTTCTCGAGCAGTACTTC.

The CDR3 region is CASSLDRVGENSPLHF. Written as DNA, the CDR3 is TGCGCCAGCAGCCTCGACAGGGTAGGTGAGAATTCACCCCTCCACTTT. The chain couples TRBV5-1 to TRBJ1-6, with 7 positions matching TRBD1. Trimming cost V 4 bases and J 7 bases; bases outside gene matches: 11. The germline V gene encodes CDR1 SGHRS and CDR2 YFSETQ. The CDR3 runs 16 residues.

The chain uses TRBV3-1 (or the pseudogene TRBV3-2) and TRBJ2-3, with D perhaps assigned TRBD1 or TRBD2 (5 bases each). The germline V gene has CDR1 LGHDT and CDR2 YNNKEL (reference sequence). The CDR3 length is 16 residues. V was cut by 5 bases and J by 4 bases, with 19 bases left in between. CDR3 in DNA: TGTGCCAGCAGCTCCGGAAGGACAAAGCGGTCAGATACGCAGTATTTT. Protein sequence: CASSSGRTKRSDTQYF.

Here the CDR3 reads CASSSRWSGYTF. For the CDR3, the DNA is TGTGCCAGCAGCTCCCGATGGAGTGGCTACACCTTC. This chain connects TRBV7-2 to TRBJ1-2, with D hard to call. Trimming shortened V by 4 bases and J by 7 bases, and 10 bases separated the two germline ends. CDR3 length: 12 residues. Per the germline V gene, CDR1 is SGHTA and CDR2 is FQGNSA.

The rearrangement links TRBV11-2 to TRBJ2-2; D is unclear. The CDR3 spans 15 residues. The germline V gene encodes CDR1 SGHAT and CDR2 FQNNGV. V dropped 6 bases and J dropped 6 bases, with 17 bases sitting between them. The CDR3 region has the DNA TGTGCCAGCAGATTTAGTACTACAGTTCCCGGGGAGCTGTTTTTT. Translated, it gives CASRFSTTVPGELFF.

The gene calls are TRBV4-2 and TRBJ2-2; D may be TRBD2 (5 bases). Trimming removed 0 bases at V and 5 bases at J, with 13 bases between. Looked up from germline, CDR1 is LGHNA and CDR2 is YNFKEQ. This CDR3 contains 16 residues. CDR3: CASSQEYRGWTGELFF. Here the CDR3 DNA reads TGTGCCAGCAGCCAAGAATATAGAGGGTGGACCGGGGAGCTGTTTTTT.

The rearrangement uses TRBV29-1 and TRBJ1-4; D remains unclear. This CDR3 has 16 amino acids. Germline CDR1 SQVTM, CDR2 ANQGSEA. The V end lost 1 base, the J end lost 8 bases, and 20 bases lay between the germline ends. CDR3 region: CSVEAPSNGVGEKLFF. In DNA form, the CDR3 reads TGCAGCGTTGAAGCCCCATCGAATGGCGTTGGCGAAAAACTGTTTTTT.

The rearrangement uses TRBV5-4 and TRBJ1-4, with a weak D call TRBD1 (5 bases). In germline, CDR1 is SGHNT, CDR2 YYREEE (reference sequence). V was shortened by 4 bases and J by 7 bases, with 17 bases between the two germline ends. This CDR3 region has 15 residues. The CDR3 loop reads CASSPGGRRGEKLFF. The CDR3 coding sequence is TGTGCCAGCAGCCCGGGAGGACGGAGGGGTGAAAAACTGTTTTTT.

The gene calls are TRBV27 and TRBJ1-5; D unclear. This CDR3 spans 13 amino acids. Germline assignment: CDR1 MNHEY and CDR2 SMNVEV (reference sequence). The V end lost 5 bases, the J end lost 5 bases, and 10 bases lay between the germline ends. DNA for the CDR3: TGTGCCAGCAGTCTCCTTCCCGATCAGCCCCAGCATTTT. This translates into CASSLLPDQPQHF.

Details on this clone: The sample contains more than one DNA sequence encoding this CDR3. CDR3: CASAKGGQGGYTF. The CDR3 DNA is TGTGCCAGCGCAAAGGGGGGGCAGGGGGGCTACACCTTC. The chain carries TRBV6-5 and TRBJ1-2, with a tentative D call TRBD1 (6 bases). This CDR3 comprises 13 residues. In germline, CDR1 is MNHEY, CDR2 SVGAGI. With 8 bases removed from V and 8 bases from J, the gap between germline ends came to 18 bases.

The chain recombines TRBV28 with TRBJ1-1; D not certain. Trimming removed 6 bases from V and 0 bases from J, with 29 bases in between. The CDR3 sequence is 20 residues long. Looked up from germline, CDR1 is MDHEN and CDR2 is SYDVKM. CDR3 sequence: CASRLIFSPLSWNLNTEAFF. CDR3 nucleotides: TGTGCCAGCAGACTTATATTTAGCCCTTTGTCCTGGAACTTGAACACTGAAGCTTTCTTT.

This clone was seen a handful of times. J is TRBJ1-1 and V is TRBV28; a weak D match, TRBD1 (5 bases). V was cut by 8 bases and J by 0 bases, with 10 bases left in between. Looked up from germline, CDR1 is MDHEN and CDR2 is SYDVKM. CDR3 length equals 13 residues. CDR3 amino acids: CASFRAMNTEAFF. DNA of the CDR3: TGTGCCAGCTTCAGGGCTATGAACACTGAAGCTTTCTTT.

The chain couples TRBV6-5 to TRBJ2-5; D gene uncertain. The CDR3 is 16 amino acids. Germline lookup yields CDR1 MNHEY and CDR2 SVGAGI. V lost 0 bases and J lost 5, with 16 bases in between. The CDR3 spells CASSYSGRAGVETQYF. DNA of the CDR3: TGTGCCAGCAGTTACTCAGGAAGGGCCGGAGTCGAGACCCAGTACTTC.

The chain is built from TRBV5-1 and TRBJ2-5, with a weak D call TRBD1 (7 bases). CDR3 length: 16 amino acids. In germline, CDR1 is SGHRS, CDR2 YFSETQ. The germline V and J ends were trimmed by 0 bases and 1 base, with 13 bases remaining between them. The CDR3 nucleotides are TGCGCCAGCAGCTTGGCAGGGGGGCGCTTCCAAGAGACCCAGTACTTC. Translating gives CASSLAGGRFQETQYF.

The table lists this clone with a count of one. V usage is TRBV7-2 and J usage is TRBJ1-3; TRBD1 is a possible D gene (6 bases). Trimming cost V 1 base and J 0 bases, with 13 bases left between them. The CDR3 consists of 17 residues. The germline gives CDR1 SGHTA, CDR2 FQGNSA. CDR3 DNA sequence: TGTGCCAGCAGCTTAGGGGGGCAGGGGATCTCTGGAAACACCATATATTTT. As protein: CASSLGGQGISGNTIYF.

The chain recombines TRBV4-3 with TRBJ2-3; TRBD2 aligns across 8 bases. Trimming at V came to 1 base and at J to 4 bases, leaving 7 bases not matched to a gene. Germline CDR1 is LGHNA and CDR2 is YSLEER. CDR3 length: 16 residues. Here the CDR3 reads CASSQAGGRIADTQYF. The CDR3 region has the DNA TGCGCCAGCAGCCAAGCGGGGGGGCGTATCGCAGATACGCAGTATTTT.

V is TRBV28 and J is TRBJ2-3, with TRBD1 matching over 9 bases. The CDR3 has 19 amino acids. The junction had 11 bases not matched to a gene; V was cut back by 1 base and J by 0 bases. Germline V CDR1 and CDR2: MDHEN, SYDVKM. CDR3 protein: CASSLLLPGQGQSTDTQYF. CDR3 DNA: TGTGCCAGCAGTTTATTGCTCCCGGGACAGGGCCAAAGCACAGATACGCAGTATTTT.

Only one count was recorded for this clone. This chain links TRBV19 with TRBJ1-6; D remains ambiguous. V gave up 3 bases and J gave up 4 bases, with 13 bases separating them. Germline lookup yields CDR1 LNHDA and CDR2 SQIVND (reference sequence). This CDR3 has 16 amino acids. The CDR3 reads CASSIEGTAYNSPLHF. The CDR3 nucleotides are TGTGCCAGTAGTATTGAAGGAACGGCGTATAATTCACCCCTCCACTTT.